These T cell receptor beta chains were read from a single sample in a study of blood T cells in healthy people across ages. From the 5' RACE reads, TCRdb called clonotypes with MiXCR, one entry per CDR3 protein. The data show 1.5 million to 2 million distinct CDR3 sequences, about 30% seen once. Sequencing was carried out using blood. Receptors originate from a woman in her 30s in good health. The CDR3 runs from the conserved cysteine through the conserved F or W. D genes are given only for firm matches. For some rows the clone size is stated as once, few or many, or as a class when expanded; others skip it.

>TRBV29-1|-|14|TRBJ1-5|-
CSVRDGGGNQPQHF
TGCAGCGTTCGGGACGGCGGTGGGAATCAGCCCCAGCATTTT
>TRBV29-1|-|15|TRBJ2-1|-
CSDRRGTGGYNKQFF
TGCAGCGACCGCAGGGGAACCGGGGGCTACAATAAGCAGTTCTTC
>TRBV2|-|16|TRBJ2-7|TRBD2
CASSEAGTSAYYEQYF
TGTGCCAGCAGTGAAGCAGGGACTAGCGCATACTACGAGCAGTACTTC
>TRBV20-1|-|13|TRBJ1-2|TRBD1
CSALTGGNYGYTF
TGCAGTGCTTTGACAGGGGGCAACTATGGCTACACCTTC
>TRBV29-1|few|13|TRBJ1-2|TRBD1
CSVDGDRGYGYTF
TGCAGCGTTGACGGGGACAGGGGTTATGGCTACACCTTC
>TRBV5-1|many|15|TRBJ2-7|TRBD1
CASSATGSSTYEQYF
TGCGCCAGCAGCGCGACAGGGTCCTCCACCTACGAGCAGTACTTC
>TRBV5-1|few|14|TRBJ1-1|TRBD1
CASSSGDSYPKAFF
TGCGCCAGCAGCTCGGGGGACAGCTACCCAAAAGCTTTCTTT
>TRBV29-1|few|14|TRBJ2-3|-
CSVGGQLVRDTQYF
TGCAGCGTTGGAGGACAGCTGGTTCGAGATACGCAGTATTTT
>TRBV6-2/TRBV6-3|-|13|TRBJ1-1|-
CASCLGGPTEAFF
TGTGCCAGCTGTTTGGGGGGGCCCACTGAAGCTTTCTTT
>TRBV30|-|11|TRBJ1-1|-
CAWTGDGEAFF
TGTGCCTGGACAGGGGACGGTGAAGCTTTCTTT
>TRBV20-1|few|15|TRBJ2-5|TRBD2
CSARTGTSGTETQYF
TGCAGTGCCCGTACCGGGACTAGCGGGACGGAGACCCAGTACTTC
>TRBV7-6|-|17|TRBJ2-2|TRBD2
CASSPGLAGGPNGELFF
TGTGCCAGCAGCCCTGGACTAGCGGGGGGGCCAAACGGGGAGCTGTTTTTT
>TRBV18|-|14|TRBJ1-4|-
CASSPRRVGEKLFF
TGTGCCAGCTCACCTCGCAGGGTCGGCGAAAAACTGTTTTTT
>TRBV28|-|17|TRBJ1-2|TRBD1
CASSETGTGGSDYGYTF
TGTGCCAGCAGCGAGACAGGGACAGGGGGCTCTGACTATGGCTACACCTTC
>TRBV4-1|few|17|TRBJ2-3|-
CASSQPDRGGGTDTQYF
TGCGCCAGCAGCCAGCCCGATAGGGGGGGCGGCACAGATACGCAGTATTTT
>TRBV18|-|14|TRBJ1-5|-
CASSDLQGDQPQHF
TGTGCCAGCTCAGATCTGCAGGGCGATCAGCCCCAGCATTTT
>TRBV29-1|few|14|TRBJ2-7|-
CNVVSDSVFDEQYF
TGCAACGTCGTCTCAGACAGCGTTTTTGACGAGCAGTACTTC
>TRBV3-1|-|14|TRBJ2-7|-
CASRNGRFFYERYF
TGTGCCAGCAGGAATGGACGGTTCTTCTACGAGCGGTACTTC
>TRBV7-6|-|13|TRBJ2-5|TRBD2
CASKAGGEETQYF
TGTGCCAGCAAAGCGGGGGGGGAAGAGACCCAGTACTTC
>TRBV5-5|few|13|TRBJ2-7|TRBD1
CASLLGGGYEQYF
TGTGCCAGCCTTCTAGGGGGCGGATACGAGCAGTACTTC
>TRBV9|few|13|TRBJ2-3|-
CASSPDGAGSQYF
TGTGCCAGCAGCCCCGATGGTGCCGGTTCACAGTATTTT
>TRBV2|-|16|TRBJ1-2|TRBD1
CASSEVRGPLNYGYTF
TGTGCCAGCAGTGAGGTCAGGGGGCCCCTTAACTATGGCTACACCTTC
>TRBV29-1|-|12|TRBJ2-2|-
CSVGIYTGELFF
TGCAGCGTTGGAATTTACACCGGGGAGCTGTTTTTT
>TRBV5-1|few|16|TRBJ2-3|-
CASSFSPPEGGDTQYF
TGCGCCAGCAGTTTTTCGCCTCCGGAGGGTGGAGATACGCAGTATTTT
>TRBV7-8|-|15|TRBJ1-5|-
CASSTEGQANQPQHF
TGTGCCAGCAGCACCGAGGGCCAGGCAAATCAGCCCCAGCATTTT
>TRBV20-1|few|13|TRBJ1-2|-
CSSRHREGDGYTF
TGCAGTTCCAGACACAGGGAAGGGGATGGCTACACCTTC
>TRBV5-1|-|13|TRBJ2-1|-
CASSPMANDEQFF
TGCGCCAGCAGCCCTATGGCCAACGATGAGCAGTTCTTC
>TRBV19|-|13|TRBJ1-1|-
CASSEGWRTEAFF
TGTGCCAGTAGTGAGGGGTGGCGCACTGAAGCTTTCTTT
>TRBV28|-|13|TRBJ1-5|-
CASGGHLNQPQHF
TGTGCCAGCGGCGGACACCTGAATCAGCCCCAGCATTTT
>TRBV30|-|15|TRBJ2-1|-
CAWSVGGGPSNEQFF
TGTGCCTGGAGTGTAGGGGGGGGGCCCTCGAATGAGCAGTTCTTC
>TRBV29-1|many|12|TRBJ2-7|TRBD1
CSVEQGVDEQYF
TGCAGCGTTGAACAGGGGGTCGACGAGCAGTACTTC
>TRBV6-6|-|15|TRBJ1-5|-
CASSYSRAPNQPQHF
TGTGCCAGCAGTTACTCGAGGGCCCCCAATCAGCCCCAGCATTTT
>TRBV7-9|few|16|TRBJ2-1|-
CASSSYGDGTLNEQFF
TGTGCCAGCAGCTCATATGGGGACGGGACTCTCAATGAGCAGTTCTTC
>TRBV20-1|-|15|TRBJ2-1|TRBD2
CSARGGTSGINEQFF
TGCAGTGCTAGAGGGGGGACTAGCGGGATAAATGAGCAGTTCTTC
>TRBV4-2|-|16|TRBJ1-5|-
CASSQDDKGGNQPQHF
TGTGCCAGCAGCCAAGATGATAAGGGGGGCAATCAGCCCCAGCATTTT
>TRBV12-3/TRBV12-4|-|15|TRBJ2-1|-
CASSPGGGRFDEQFF
TGTGCCAGCAGTCCAGGAGGGGGGCGGTTCGATGAGCAGTTCTTC
>TRBV20-1|-|14|TRBJ2-7|-
CIAREGHVTYEQYF
TGCATTGCTAGAGAGGGGCACGTTACCTACGAGCAGTACTTC
>TRBV6-1|-|18|TRBJ2-7|TRBD2
CASRPSRTSGSGAYEQYF
TGTGCCAGCAGACCATCCAGGACTAGCGGGAGCGGGGCCTACGAGCAGTACTTC
>TRBV6-1|-|14|TRBJ1-1|-
CASSVAGRNTEAFF
TGTGCCAGCAGTGTCGCAGGCCGGAACACTGAAGCTTTCTTT
>TRBV7-3|-|16|TRBJ2-1|TRBD2
CASSSVSGGPGNEQFF
TGTGCCAGCAGCTCCGTTAGCGGGGGGCCCGGGAATGAGCAGTTCTTC